This T cell receptor (beta chain) was found in a study of beta chain features in type 1 diabetes. The overall study: Across all samples, roughly 100,000,000 sorted cells were examined. General study points: VDJ junctions from patients with type 1 diabetes contained fewer insertions and more deletions. In every one of the four CD4+ subsets, TCRB CDR3s were moderately but significantly shorter in Type 1 diabetes patients.

Investigators reverse transcribed all isolated RNA, so they sequenced expressed TCRB transcripts. Clones were read by immunoSEQ multiplex PCR, and TCRdb kept only the in-frame ones, dropping some. Of about 190,000 clones listed, around 7.9% are singletons. V lost 4 bases and J lost 5, with 9 bases in between. The CDR3 length is 12 residues. CDR1 and CDR2 (germline): SQVTM, ANQGSEA. A note on this clone: The antigen remains unidentified.

This rearrangement joins TRBV29-1 to TRBJ1-5; D uncertain. Sequencing used central memory CD4+ T cells from blood. This TCR was recovered from a man aged 18 to 30 with type 1 diabetes. As DNA, the CDR3 is TGCAGCGTTGCCGGAGGTGATCAGCCCCAGCATTTT. This sequence encodes CSVAGGDQPQHF.